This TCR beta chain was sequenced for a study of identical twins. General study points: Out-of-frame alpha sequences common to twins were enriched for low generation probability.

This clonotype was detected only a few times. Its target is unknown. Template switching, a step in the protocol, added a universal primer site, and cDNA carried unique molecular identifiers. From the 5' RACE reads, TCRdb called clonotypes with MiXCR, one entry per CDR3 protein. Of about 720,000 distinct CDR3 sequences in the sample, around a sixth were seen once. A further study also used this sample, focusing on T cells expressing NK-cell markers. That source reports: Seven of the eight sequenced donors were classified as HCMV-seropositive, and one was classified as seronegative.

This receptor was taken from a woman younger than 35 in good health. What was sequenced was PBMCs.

DNA for the CDR3: TGTGCCACCCGTCCGGACCGGCCGGGGCGGAGGAATGAGCAGTTCTTC. Translation: CATRPDRPGRRNEQFF. The rearrangement joins TRBV6-1 to TRBJ2-1, with D perhaps assigned TRBD1 or TRBD2 (5 bases each). CDR1 is MNHNS and CDR2 is SASEGT in the germline V gene. V lost 10 bases and J lost 7, with 26 bases in between. The CDR3 covers 16 residues.